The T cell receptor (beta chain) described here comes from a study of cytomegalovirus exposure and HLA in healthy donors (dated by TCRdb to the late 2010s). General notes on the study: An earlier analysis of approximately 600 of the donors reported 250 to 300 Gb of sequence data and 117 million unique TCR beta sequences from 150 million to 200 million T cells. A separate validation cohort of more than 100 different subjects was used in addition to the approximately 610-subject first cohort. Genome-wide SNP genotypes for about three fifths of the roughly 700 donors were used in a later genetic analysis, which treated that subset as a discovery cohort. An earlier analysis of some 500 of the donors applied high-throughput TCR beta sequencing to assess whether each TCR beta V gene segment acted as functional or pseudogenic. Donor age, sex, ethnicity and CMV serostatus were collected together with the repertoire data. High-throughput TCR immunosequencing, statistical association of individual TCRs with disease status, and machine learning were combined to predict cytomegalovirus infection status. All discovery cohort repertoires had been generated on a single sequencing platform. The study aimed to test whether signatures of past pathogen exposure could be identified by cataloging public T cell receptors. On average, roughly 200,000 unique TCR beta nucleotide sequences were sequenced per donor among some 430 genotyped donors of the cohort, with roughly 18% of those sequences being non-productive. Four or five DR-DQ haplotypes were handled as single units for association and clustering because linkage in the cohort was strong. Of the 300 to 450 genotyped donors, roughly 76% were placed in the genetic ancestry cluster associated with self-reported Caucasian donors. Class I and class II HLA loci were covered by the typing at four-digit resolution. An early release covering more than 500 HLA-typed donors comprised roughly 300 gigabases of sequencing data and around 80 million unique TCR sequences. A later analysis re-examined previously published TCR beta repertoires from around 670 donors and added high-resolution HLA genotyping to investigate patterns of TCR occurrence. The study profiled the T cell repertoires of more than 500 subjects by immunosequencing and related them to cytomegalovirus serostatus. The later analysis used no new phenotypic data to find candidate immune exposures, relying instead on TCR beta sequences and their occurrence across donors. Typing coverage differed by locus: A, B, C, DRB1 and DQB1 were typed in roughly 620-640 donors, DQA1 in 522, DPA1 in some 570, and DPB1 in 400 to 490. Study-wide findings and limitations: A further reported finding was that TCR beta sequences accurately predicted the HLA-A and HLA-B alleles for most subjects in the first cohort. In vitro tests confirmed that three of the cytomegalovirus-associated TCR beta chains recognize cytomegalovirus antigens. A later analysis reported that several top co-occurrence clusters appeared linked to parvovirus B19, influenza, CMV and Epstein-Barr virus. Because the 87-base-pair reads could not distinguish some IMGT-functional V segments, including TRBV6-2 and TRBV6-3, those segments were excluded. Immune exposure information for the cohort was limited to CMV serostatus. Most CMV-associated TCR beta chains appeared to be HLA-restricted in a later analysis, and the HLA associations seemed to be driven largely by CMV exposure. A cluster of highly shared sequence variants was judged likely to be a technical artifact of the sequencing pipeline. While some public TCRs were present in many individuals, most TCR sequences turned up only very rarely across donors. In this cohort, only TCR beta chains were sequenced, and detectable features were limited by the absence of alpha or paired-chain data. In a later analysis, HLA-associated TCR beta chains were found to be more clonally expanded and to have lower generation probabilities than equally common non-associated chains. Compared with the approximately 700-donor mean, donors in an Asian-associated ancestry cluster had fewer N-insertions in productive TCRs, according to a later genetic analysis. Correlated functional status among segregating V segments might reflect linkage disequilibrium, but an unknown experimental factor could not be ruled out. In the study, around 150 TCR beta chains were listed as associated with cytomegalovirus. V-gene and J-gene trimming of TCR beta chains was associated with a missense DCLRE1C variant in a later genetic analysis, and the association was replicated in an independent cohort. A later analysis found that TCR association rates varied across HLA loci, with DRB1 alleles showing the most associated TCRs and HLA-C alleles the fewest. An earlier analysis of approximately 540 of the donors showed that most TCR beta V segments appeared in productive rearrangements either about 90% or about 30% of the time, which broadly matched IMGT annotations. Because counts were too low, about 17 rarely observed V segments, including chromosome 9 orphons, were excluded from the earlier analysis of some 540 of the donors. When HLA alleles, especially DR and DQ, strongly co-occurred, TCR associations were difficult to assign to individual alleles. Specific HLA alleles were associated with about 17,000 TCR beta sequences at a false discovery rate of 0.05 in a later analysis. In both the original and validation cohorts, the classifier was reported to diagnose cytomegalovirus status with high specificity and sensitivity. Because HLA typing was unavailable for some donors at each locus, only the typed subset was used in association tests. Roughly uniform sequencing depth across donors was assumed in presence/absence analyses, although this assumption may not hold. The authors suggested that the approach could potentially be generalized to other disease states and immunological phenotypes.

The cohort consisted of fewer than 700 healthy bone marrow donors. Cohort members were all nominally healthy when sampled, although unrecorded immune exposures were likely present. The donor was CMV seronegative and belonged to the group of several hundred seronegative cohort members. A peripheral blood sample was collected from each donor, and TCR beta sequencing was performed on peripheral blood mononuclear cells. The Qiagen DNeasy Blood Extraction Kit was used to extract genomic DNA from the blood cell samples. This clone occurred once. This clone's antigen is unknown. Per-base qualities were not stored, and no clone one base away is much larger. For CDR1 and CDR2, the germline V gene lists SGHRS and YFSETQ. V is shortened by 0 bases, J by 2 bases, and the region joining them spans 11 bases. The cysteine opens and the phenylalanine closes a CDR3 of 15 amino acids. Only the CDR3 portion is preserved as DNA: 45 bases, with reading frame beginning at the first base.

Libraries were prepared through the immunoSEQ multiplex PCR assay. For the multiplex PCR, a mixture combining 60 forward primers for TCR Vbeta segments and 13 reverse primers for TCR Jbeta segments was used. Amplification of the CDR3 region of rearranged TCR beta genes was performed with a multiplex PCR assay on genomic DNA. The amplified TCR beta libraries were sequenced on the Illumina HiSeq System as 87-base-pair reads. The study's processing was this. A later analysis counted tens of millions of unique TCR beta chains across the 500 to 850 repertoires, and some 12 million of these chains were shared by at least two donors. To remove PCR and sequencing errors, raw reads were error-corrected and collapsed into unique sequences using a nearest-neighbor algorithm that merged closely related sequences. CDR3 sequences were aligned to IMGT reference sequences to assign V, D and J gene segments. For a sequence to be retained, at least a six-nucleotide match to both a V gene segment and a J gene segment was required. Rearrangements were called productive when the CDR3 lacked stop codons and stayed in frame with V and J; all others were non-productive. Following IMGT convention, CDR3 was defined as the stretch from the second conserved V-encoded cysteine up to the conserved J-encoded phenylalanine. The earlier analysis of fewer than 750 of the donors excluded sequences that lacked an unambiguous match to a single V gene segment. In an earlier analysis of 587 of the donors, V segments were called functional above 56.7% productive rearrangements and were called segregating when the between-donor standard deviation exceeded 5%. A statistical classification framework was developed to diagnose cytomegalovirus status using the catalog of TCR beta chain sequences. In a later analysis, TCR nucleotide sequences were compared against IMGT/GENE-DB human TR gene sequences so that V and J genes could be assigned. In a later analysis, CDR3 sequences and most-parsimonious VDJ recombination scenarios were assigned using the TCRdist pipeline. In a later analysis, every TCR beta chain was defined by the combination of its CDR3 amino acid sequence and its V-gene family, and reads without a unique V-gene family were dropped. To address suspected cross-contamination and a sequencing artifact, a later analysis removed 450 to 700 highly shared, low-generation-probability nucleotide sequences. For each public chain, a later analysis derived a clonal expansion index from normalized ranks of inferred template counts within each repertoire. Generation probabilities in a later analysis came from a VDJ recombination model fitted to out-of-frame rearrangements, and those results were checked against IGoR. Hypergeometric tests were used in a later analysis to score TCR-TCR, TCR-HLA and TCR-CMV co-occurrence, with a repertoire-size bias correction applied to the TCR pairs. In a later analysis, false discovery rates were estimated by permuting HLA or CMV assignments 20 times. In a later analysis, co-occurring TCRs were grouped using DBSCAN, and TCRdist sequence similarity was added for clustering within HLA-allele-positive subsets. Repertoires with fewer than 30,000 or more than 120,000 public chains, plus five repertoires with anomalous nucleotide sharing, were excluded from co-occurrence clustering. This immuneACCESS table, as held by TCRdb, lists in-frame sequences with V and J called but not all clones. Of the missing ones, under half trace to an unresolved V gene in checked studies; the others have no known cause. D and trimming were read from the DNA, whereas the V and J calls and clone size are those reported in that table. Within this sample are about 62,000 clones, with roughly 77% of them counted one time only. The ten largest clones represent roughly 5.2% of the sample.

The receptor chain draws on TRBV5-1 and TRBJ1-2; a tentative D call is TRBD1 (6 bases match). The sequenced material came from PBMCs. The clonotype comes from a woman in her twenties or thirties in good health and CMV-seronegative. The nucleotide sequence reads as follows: TGCGCCAGCAGCTTGGAGGGGGGGGCGAACTATGGCTACACCTTC. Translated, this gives CASSLEGGANYGYTF.